The 26 T cell receptor beta chains below were found in one sample sequenced in a study of CD8+ T cells in alopecia areata. Isolated RNA was reverse transcribed into cDNA used as the sequencing template. Some clones are missing from TCRdb's copy, which holds only in-frame ones; the method was immunoSEQ multiplex PCR. Of about 290,000 clones listed, about 62% are singletons. The treatment was: oral pan-JAK inhibitor, 5-10 mg twice daily. The material was CD4+ T cells sorted from blood, obtained at week 24, from a patient treated with tofacitinib. These receptors were obtained from a human donor with alopecia areata.

Concerning this clone itself: Other nucleotide sequences in the sample specify the same CDR3. The rearrangement uses TRBV4-2 and TRBJ2-2; the D gene is possibly TRBD2 (5 bases). V dropped 1 base and J dropped 1 base, with 7 bases sitting between them. This CDR3 comprises 15 residues. The germline V gene has CDR1 LGHNA and CDR2 YNFKEQ. DNA for the CDR3: TGTGCCAGCAGCCAAGTTGCGGGGAACACCGGGGAGCTGTTTTTT. Translating gives CASSQVAGNTGELFF.

This clone was seen more than once but under ten times. The rearrangement uses TRBV30 and TRBJ1-2, with D unresolved. The germline CDR1 and CDR2 sequences are GTSNPN and SVGIG (reference sequence). The CDR3 sequence is 14 residues long. V was cut by 5 bases and J by 4 bases, with 17 bases left in between. The CDR3: CAWERDSLSYGYTF. CDR3 DNA sequence: TGTGCCTGGGAAAGGGATTCCCTATCCTATGGCTACACCTTC. The entire variable domain, with the rest obtained from reference TRBV30 and TRBJ1-2, is as follows: SQTIHQWPATLVQPVGSPLSLECTVEGTSNPNLYWYRQAAGRGLQLLFYSVGIGQISSEVPQNLSASRPQDRQFILSSKKLLLSDSGFYLCAWERDSLSYGYTFGSGTRLTVV.

This clone was recorded once. The chain employs TRBV7-9 and TRBJ2-3; D is undetermined. The CDR3 extends over 11 amino acids. V was clipped by 8 bases and J by 5 bases, with 8 bases between them. Per germline, CDR1 SEHNR and CDR2 FQNEAQ (reference sequence). For the CDR3, the DNA is TGTGCCAGCGGCCTTGGAGATACGCAGTATTTT. Translated: CASGLGDTQYF.

As concerns this clone: Other DNA sequences of this sample code for an identical CDR3. J is TRBJ1-1 and V is TRBV30, with D possibly TRBD1 on 6 matching bases. Germline lookup yields CDR1 GTSNPN and CDR2 SVGIG (reference sequence). V gave up 3 bases and J gave up 1 base, with 9 bases separating them. CDR3 length: 13 residues. CDR3 in amino acids: CAWSPRGNTEAFF. CDR3 DNA: TGTGCCTGGAGCCCCAGGGGGAACACTGAAGCTTTCTTT.

The chain links TRBV7-6 to TRBJ2-7, with unresolved D. The CDR3 has 13 amino acids. Trimming cost V 0 bases and J 3 bases, with 6 bases left between them. From germline, CDR1 is SGHVS and CDR2 FNYEAQ. The CDR3 coding sequence is TGTGCCAGCAGCTTAGCGCCCCTCTACGAGCAGTACTTC. Its translation: CASSLAPLYEQYF.

V usage is TRBV5-6 and J usage is TRBJ2-3; the D is unclear. Germline CDR1 is SGHDT and CDR2 is YYEEEE. V gave up 1 base and J gave up 2 bases, with 8 bases separating them. CDR3 length: 14 amino acids. CDR3 in amino acids: CASSLLRTTDTQYF. The CDR3 DNA follows: TGTGCCAGCAGCTTGCTCCGGACCACAGATACGCAGTATTTT.

In the case of this clone: Sequence at one end of the junction differs from germline and may be a read error. The gene calls are TRBV11-2 and TRBJ1-2; D is undetermined. Germline CDR1 SGHAT, CDR2 FQNNGV. The CDR3 runs to 11 residues. The CDR3 nucleotides are TGTGCCAGCAGCTTAGGGACTCTTCTGGACTTC. Its translation is CASSLGTLLDF.

The gene calls are TRBV6-5 and TRBJ1-2; 8 nucleotides match TRBD1. The V and J ends lost 5 bases and 2 bases, in that order; junction bases with no gene match: 7. The CDR3 totals 15 residues. In germline, CDR1 is MNHEY, CDR2 SVGAGI. DNA of the CDR3: TGTGCCAGCAGTCGAGGGACAGGAGGGAACTATGGCTACACCTTC. Translating gives CASSRGTGGNYGYTF.

Only a few counts were recorded for this clone. The genes are TRBV7-2 and TRBJ1-2; no definite D call. Germline CDR1 and CDR2: SGHTA and FQGNSA. V was shortened by 10 bases and J by 6 bases, with 15 bases between the two germline ends. This CDR3 contains 12 residues. The CDR3 DNA reads TGTGCCACCTGGAGACGGTACGATGGCTACACCTTC. Translation gives CATWRRYDGYTF. Based on the CDR3 plus reference TRBV7-2 and TRBJ1-2, the full variable domain is GAGVSQSPSNKVTEKGKDVELRCDPISGHTALYWYRQSLGQGLEFLIYFQGNSAPDKSGLPSDRFSAERTGGSVSTLTIQRTQQEDSAVYLCATWRRYDGYTFGSGTRLTVV.

This clone has only one observation. The chain carries TRBV5-6 and TRBJ2-1, with D possibly matching TRBD1 (5 bases). There are 13 residues in the CDR3. V was trimmed by 4 bases and J by 6 bases, leaving 11 bases between them. Looked up from germline, CDR1 is SGHDT and CDR2 is YYEEEE. CDR3 nucleotides: TGTGCCAGCAGCAGGGGTGTTATCAATGAGCAGTTCTTC. Its protein is CASSRGVINEQFF.

The sample holds a few counts of this clone. This chain connects TRBV7-6 to TRBJ1-6; 7 bases are a match to TRBD1. The J segment lost 7 bases and the V segment lost 0 bases, leaving 3 bases of the junction unmatched. The CDR3 is made up of 15 amino acids. Germline CDR1 SGHVS, CDR2 FNYEAQ. CDR3 nucleotides: TGTGCCAGCAGCTTAGCGGGACAGTTAAATTCACCCCTCCACTTT. Residues: CASSLAGQLNSPLHF.

This clone was detected once. An end of the junction differs from the germline gene, which may be a read error. This chain uses TRBV15 with TRBJ2-1; tentatively, D is TRBD1 or TRBD2 (6 bases each). CDR1 and CDR2 (germline): LNHNV, YYDKDF (reference sequence). The CDR3 has 13 amino acids. DNA of the CDR3: TGTGCCACCAGCAGCGGAGGGGGACTTGCTGGGGTCTTC. Residues: CATSSGGGLAGVF.

This clone was seen more than once but under ten times. The genes are TRBV29-1 and TRBJ1-4, with D unclear. V lost 5 bases and J lost 3, with 10 bases in between. This CDR3 is 13 amino acids long. Germline V CDR1 and CDR2: SQVTM, ANQGSEA. The CDR3 protein is CSVSPDPNEKLFF. The CDR3 DNA sequence: TGCAGCGTTTCCCCGGACCCTAATGAAAAACTGTTTTTT.

This clone was detected only a few times. V and J are TRBV4-1 and TRBJ1-1, with D possibly matching TRBD1 (5 bases). The CDR3 runs 11 residues. Trimming left V 4 bases short and J 8 bases short, with 8 bases between. Germline V lookup: CDR1 MGHRA, CDR2 YSYEKL. The CDR3 is CASSRDREAFF. CDR3 in DNA: TGCGCCAGCAGCCGAGACAGAGAAGCTTTCTTT.

The rearrangement links TRBV19 to TRBJ1-2; possibly TRBD1 for D (5 bases). The length of the CDR3 is 13 residues. Germline lookup yields CDR1 LNHDA and CDR2 SQIVND (reference sequence). V lost 11 bases and J lost 4, with 17 bases in between. The DNA of the CDR3 is TGTGCCGCGACCCGGGGGACTAGCTATGGCTACACCTTC. Translating gives CAATRGTSYGYTF. The full variable domain, in which reference TRBV19 and TRBJ1-2 provide the parts outside the CDR3, is DGGITQSPKYLFRKEGQNVTLSCEQNLNHDAMYWYRQDPGQGLRLIYYSQIVNDFQKGDIAEGYSVSREKKESFPLTVTSAQKNPTAFYLCAATRGTSYGYTFGSGTRLTVV.

V and J are TRBV29-1 and TRBJ2-7; D not certain. Trimming took off 5 bases at V and 4 bases at J, with 6 bases between the two ends. Looked up from germline, CDR1 is SQVTM and CDR2 is ANQGSEA. This CDR3 is 10 amino acids long. CDR3 nucleotide sequence: TGCAGCGTTTTTAATTACGAGCAGTACTTC. This encodes CSVFNYEQYF.

In this sample, this clone turned up once. The J gene is TRBJ2-1, the V gene TRBV30, with unresolved D. CDR1 is GTSNPN and CDR2 is SVGIG in the germline V gene (reference sequence). Trimming took 3 bases from V and 9 from J, leaving 15 bases between them. The CDR3 spans 13 residues. Here the CDR3 DNA reads TGTGCCTGGAGCCGAGGACCCCGTGGTGAGCAGTTCTTC. This gives the protein CAWSRGPRGEQFF.

This clone has just a few counts. The chain combines TRBV2 with TRBJ2-6, with D perhaps matching TRBD1 or TRBD2 (5 bases each). This CDR3 region has 17 residues. V lost 7 bases to trimming and J lost 0 bases, with 16 bases between them. In germline, CDR1 is SNHLY, CDR2 FYNNEI. DNA for the CDR3: TGTGCCAGCATGGGGGACGTCCTCCTCTCTGGGGCCAACGTCCTGACTTTC. Translation gives CASMGDVLLSGANVLTF.

V is TRBV19 and J is TRBJ2-3; no clear D gene. In germline, CDR1 is LNHDA, CDR2 SQIVND (reference sequence). V dropped 5 bases and J dropped 4 bases, with 13 bases sitting between them. This CDR3 region has 14 residues. CDR3 sequence reads: CASSGVLDADTQYF. Here the CDR3 DNA reads TGTGCCAGTAGTGGGGTACTCGACGCAGATACGCAGTATTTT.

The rearrangement joins TRBV5-1 to TRBJ2-7, with 7 nucleotides matching TRBD1. This CDR3 comprises 12 residues. V lost 4 bases and J lost 4; bases outside the gene matches: 2. Germline V lookup: CDR1 SGHRS, CDR2 YFSETQ. The CDR3 here is CASSTTGYEQYF. The CDR3 DNA sequence: TGCGCCAGCAGCACGACAGGGTACGAGCAGTACTTC.

The chain joins TRBV29-1 to TRBJ2-7; D ambiguous. With 7 bases removed from V and 4 bases from J, the gap between germline ends came to 11 bases. The CDR3 runs 11 residues. Germline V CDR1 and CDR2: SQVTM, ANQGSEA. The DNA for the CDR3 is TGCAGCGCCACGACACATTACGAGCAGTACTTC. Translating it yields CSATTHYEQYF.

The rearrangement uses TRBV18 and TRBJ1-1, with a tentative D call TRBD1 (5 bases). Germline V gene data show CDR1 as KGHSH and CDR2 as LQKENI. The CDR3 consists of 13 residues. The ends were cut back, 4 bases at V and 9 bases at J, with 15 bases in the middle. The CDR3: CASSLESRGQAFF. The CDR3 nucleotides are TGTGCCAGCTCACTCGAAAGCCGGGGCCAAGCTTTCTTT. Complete variable domain (other parts from reference TRBV18 and TRBJ1-1): NAGVMQNPRHLVRRRGQEARLRCSPMKGHSHVYWYRQLPEEGLKFMVYLQKENIIDESGMPKERFSAEFPKEGPSILRIQQVVRGDSAAYFCASSLESRGQAFFGQGTRLTVV.

In this sample, this clone turned up once. The chain combines TRBV9 with TRBJ2-3; D remains unclear. Trimming removed 6 bases at V and 5 bases at J, with 19 bases between. Germline values: CDR1 SGDLS, CDR2 YYNGEE. This CDR3 contains 15 residues. CDR3 sequence (DNA): TGTGCCAGCAACCCAACGGGCTTTGGTAGAGATACGCAGTATTTT. The encoded protein is CASNPTGFGRDTQYF.

The genes are TRBV18 and TRBJ2-1; 8 bases are shared with TRBD1. The J segment lost 4 bases and the V segment lost 1 base, leaving 6 bases of the junction unmatched. This CDR3 is built from 16 residues. Germline CDR1 and CDR2: KGHSH and LQKENI. CDR3 coding DNA: TGTGCCAGCTCACCACAGACAGGGGTGGAGTACAATGAGCAGTTCTTC. Its protein product is CASSPQTGVEYNEQFF.

This chain uses TRBV7-2 with TRBJ1-2, with 9 bases lining up with TRBD1. Germline lookup yields CDR1 SGHTA and CDR2 FQGNSA. This CDR3 comprises 13 residues. V dropped 3 bases and J dropped 8; count of bases not matched to a gene: 4. Here the CDR3 reads CASSFRTGDGYTF. DNA for the CDR3: TGTGCCAGCAGCTTCCGGACAGGGGACGGCTACACCTTC.

The chain uses TRBV5-1 and TRBJ2-1, with 7 bases aligning to TRBD1. Germline trimming cut 5 bases from V and 4 bases from J; bases unmatched to any gene: 9. CDR1 is SGHRS and CDR2 is YFSETQ in the germline V gene. The CDR3 is 15 residues long. CDR3 sequence reads: CASREGGGLYNEQFF. The DNA of the CDR3 is TGCGCCAGCAGGGAAGGGGGCGGCCTTTACAATGAGCAGTTCTTC. Drawing the rest from reference TRBV5-1 and TRBJ2-1, the complete variable domain is KAGVTQTPRYLIKTRGQQVTLSCSPISGHRSVSWYQQTPGQGLQFLFEYFSETQRNKGNFPGRFSGRQFSNSRSEMNVSTLELGDSALYLCASREGGGLYNEQFFGPGTRLTVL.